This TCR beta chain was captured in a study of blood T cell repertoires in COVID-19. Germline loops: CDR1 GTSNPN, CDR2 SVGIG (reference sequence). V gave up 1 base and J gave up 1 base, with 10 bases separating them. The CDR3 extends over 14 amino acids. TCRdb's table, derived via immunoSEQ multiplex PCR, lists solely in-frame clones and lacks some. The table has 390,000 or so clones, approximately 90% seen once; the top ten hold approximately 10%. The TCR originated in a woman in her forties or fifties who had recovered from COVID-19. The sequenced sample was PBMCs or T cells enriched from blood (not recorded which). V and J are TRBV30 and TRBJ1-1, with D possibly matching TRBD1 (5 bases). The CDR3 is CAWSGGTANTEAFF. For the CDR3, the DNA is TGTGCCTGGAGTGGCGGGACGGCGAACACTGAAGCTTTCTTT.